In its sample, the clone carrying this TCR beta chain was seen a few times. Its target is unknown. Germline values: CDR1 SGHDT, CDR2 YYEEEE. V was clipped by 0 bases and J by 7 bases, with 13 bases between them. This CDR3 region has 14 residues. This sample is drawn from a study of cytomegalovirus exposure and HLA in healthy donors. In the study overall: Approximately 180 million T cells yielded 100 million or so unique TCR beta sequences, as an earlier analysis found.

Regarding the study as a whole: Associated with HLA alleles at 0.05 false discovery rate in a later analysis were some 16,000 TCR beta sequences. The presence/absence work took it that sequencing depth was about the same across donors. Most of the TCR beta V segments (in an earlier analysis) were productive either about 87% or about 30% of the time.

The PCR was carried out with 60 Vbeta primers and 13 Jbeta primers. Libraries were prepared by immunoSEQ multiplex PCR; TCRdb keeps only in-frame clonotypes and omits some of them. The data hold 90,000 or so clones, with roughly 70% observed a single time. What was sequenced was PBMCs. The chain combines TRBV5-6 with TRBJ2-5, with a tentative D call TRBD2 (5 bases). This TCR was sampled from a man aged 50-59 years in good health and CMV-seronegative. The CDR3 loop is CASSLEGGVGTQYF. CDR3 sequence (DNA): TGTGCCAGCAGCTTGGAAGGAGGCGTCGGGACCCAGTACTTC.